The 28 T cell receptor beta chains reported below all come from one sample, sequenced in a study of blood T cell repertoires in COVID-19. Using immunoSEQ multiplex PCR, the repertoire was profiled, and TCRdb retains in-frame clones only, with some absent. Here the sample spans approximately 130,000 clones, roughly 81% being singletons. The sample consisted of peripheral blood. The receptors derive from a human donor in a cohort sampled during active COVID-19.

The V call is TRBV7-6, the J call TRBJ2-6, with D perhaps TRBD2 (5 bases). Trimming cost V 1 base and J 0 bases, with 7 bases left between them. The CDR3 covers 16 residues. Germline assignment: CDR1 SGHVS and CDR2 FNYEAQ. CDR3 nucleotides: TGTGCCAGCAGCTTAGGGGCGGGCTCTGGGGCCAACGTCCTGACTTTC. Encoded protein: CASSLGAGSGANVLTF.

This chain connects TRBV6-1 to TRBJ1-6; TRBD1 matches at 7 bases. Germline values: CDR1 MNHNS, CDR2 SASEGT. This CDR3 contains 14 residues. V was clipped by 3 bases and J by 10 bases; unmatched bases: 6. The CDR3: CASSDPQGSSPLHF. In DNA, the CDR3 is TGTGCCAGCAGTGATCCACAGGGGAGCTCACCCCTCCACTTT.

The genes are TRBV18 and TRBJ2-2; 8 nucleotides match TRBD1. Per germline, CDR1 KGHSH and CDR2 LQKENI. This CDR3 contains 16 residues. V lost 4 bases and J lost 0; bases outside the gene matches: 4. The CDR3 sequence is CASSLRTGPNTGELFF. CDR3 in DNA: TGTGCCAGCTCACTTAGGACAGGGCCGAACACCGGGGAGCTGTTTTTT.

The chain carries TRBV19 and TRBJ1-4, with no clear D. Germline CDR1 is LNHDA and CDR2 is SQIVND (reference sequence). Deletions cut 4 bases from V and 8 bases from J, with 8 bases between. This CDR3 is 12 amino acids long. CDR3 sequence reads: CASSTSGEKLFF. The DNA of the CDR3 is TGTGCCAGTAGTACTTCGGGAGAAAAACTGTTTTTT.

The chain has TRBV29-1 and TRBJ2-7; 10 nucleotides align to TRBD2. Germline-derived CDR1 and CDR2 are SQVTM and ANQGSEA. Trimming at V came to 8 bases and at J to 3 bases, leaving 10 bases not matched to a gene. The CDR3 loop spans 14 amino acids. Here the CDR3 DNA reads TGCAGCTTTCTACTAGCGGGGTCTAACTACGAGCAGTACTTC. Translating gives CSFLLAGSNYEQYF.

The chain joins TRBV5-1 to TRBJ1-5, with 7 bases aligning to TRBD1. This CDR3 region has 15 residues. V dropped 5 bases and J dropped 7; count of bases not matched to a gene: 12. Looked up from germline, CDR1 is SGHRS and CDR2 is YFSETQ. The CDR3 loop reads CASRPSDRDNQPQHF. CDR3 DNA sequence: TGCGCCAGCAGACCCTCCGACAGGGACAACCAGCCCCAGCATTTT.

The sample holds a few counts of this clone. The chain is built from TRBV4-2 and TRBJ1-3; TRBD1 is a possible D gene (5 bases). The germline CDR1 and CDR2 sequences are LGHNA and YNFKEQ. Between the trimmed V and J ends, which lost 1 base and 3 bases, there was a span of 7 bases. The length of the CDR3 is 14 residues. The CDR3 spells CASSQGGGGNTIYF. The CDR3 DNA sequence: TGTGCCAGCAGCCAAGGGGGGGGTGGAAACACCATATATTTT.

The chain has TRBV7-9 and TRBJ1-2, with TRBD1 matching over 7 bases. Germline CDR1 SEHNR, CDR2 FQNEAQ (reference sequence). With 0 bases clipped from V and 8 bases from J, the junction kept 3 bases outside the gene matches. The CDR3 extends over 13 amino acids. The DNA for the CDR3 is TGTGCCAGCAGCTTAGCAGGGGGCGAGGGCTACACCTTC. This codes for CASSLAGGEGYTF. The variable domain in full, with the rest retrieved from reference TRBV7-9 and TRBJ1-2, is DTGVSQNPRHKITKRGQNVTFRCDPISEHNRLYWYRQTLGQGPEFLTYFQNEAQLEKSRLLSDRFSAERPKGSFSTLEIQRTEQGDSAMYLCASSLAGGEGYTFGSGTRLTVV.

The J gene is TRBJ2-1, the V gene TRBV7-2; 9 nucleotides align to TRBD2. The CDR3 totals 15 residues. Per germline, CDR1 SGHTA and CDR2 FQGNSA. J lost 7 bases, V lost 2 bases, and 6 bases had no gene match. Here the CDR3 DNA reads TGTGCCAGCAGCTTATCAGCGGGGGGCAGGAATGAGCAGTTCTTC. This encodes CASSLSAGGRNEQFF.

The V gene is TRBV9, the J gene TRBJ1-1; D call uncertain. The germline CDR1 and CDR2 sequences are SGDLS and YYNGEE. V lost 0 bases, J lost 0 bases, and 6 bases lay in between. The CDR3 has 14 residues. In DNA form, the CDR3 reads TGTGCCAGCAGCGTAGGGCACATGAACACTGAAGCTTTCTTT. This codes for CASSVGHMNTEAFF.

CDR3 region: CASCDFGTYGYTF. In DNA, the CDR3 is TGTGCCAGCTGCGACTTTGGGACTTATGGCTACACCTTC. The chain carries TRBV12-3 or TRBV12-4 and TRBJ1-2; tentatively, D is TRBD1 (5 bases). This CDR3 comprises 13 residues. V was pared by 8 bases and J by 5 bases, with 15 bases between.

The chain carries TRBV6-5 and TRBJ2-3; weak D call: TRBD2 (7 bases). The CDR3 spans 14 residues. V lost 7 bases to trimming and J lost 3 bases, with 14 bases between them. The germline V gene encodes CDR1 MNHEY and CDR2 SVGAGI. CDR3 DNA: TGTGCCAGCAAGGGGGGGGGCAGTACAGATACGCAGTATTTT. It specifies CASKGGGSTDTQYF.

The CDR3 loop reads CASSRGGQGVYEQYF. CDR3 DNA: TGTGCCAGCAGCCGAGGGGGACAGGGGGTCTACGAGCAGTACTTC. This rearrangement joins TRBV6-5 to TRBJ2-7; the match to TRBD1 covers 11 bases. Germline assignment: CDR1 MNHEY and CDR2 SVGAGI. The junction had 7 bases not matched to a gene; V was cut back by 6 bases and J by 3 bases. The CDR3 contains 15 residues.

This chain joins TRBV10-3 and TRBJ1-4; weak D call: TRBD1 (6 bases). Trimming removed 10 bases at V and 0 bases at J, with 12 bases between. The CDR3 is 14 residues long. CDR1 and CDR2 from the germline V gene are ENHRY and SYGVKD. In DNA, the CDR3 is TGTGCCAGTAAACAGGGTTCAACTAATGAAAAACTGTTTTTT. Amino acid sequence: CASKQGSTNEKLFF.

The chain employs TRBV2 and TRBJ1-2; 7 bases align to TRBD1. This CDR3 region has 14 residues. Losses at the gene ends were 4 bases for V and 8 bases for J; bases not matched to a gene: 10. CDR1 and CDR2 (germline): SNHLY, FYNNEI. CDR3 DNA sequence: TGTGCCAGCAGTGTCTACAGGGGAGGACAGGGCTACACCTTC. Protein product: CASSVYRGGQGYTF.

This clone was found once. This chain connects TRBV6-5 to TRBJ1-4; TRBD1 matches 7 bases. This CDR3 has 15 amino acids. Trimming cost V 5 bases and J 3 bases; bases outside gene matches: 6. The germline V gene has CDR1 MNHEY and CDR2 SVGAGI. The CDR3 DNA is TGTGCCAGCAGTCAAACCGGGACAGCTAATGAAAAACTGTTTTTT. It translates to CASSQTGTANEKLFF.

The chain carries TRBV3-1 (or the pseudogene TRBV3-2) and TRBJ2-7; D is possibly TRBD2 (5 bases). Germline CDR1 reads LGHDT; CDR2 reads YNNKEL (reference sequence). V lost 4 bases, J lost 2 bases, and 12 bases lay in between. The CDR3 extends over 14 amino acids. The CDR3 nucleotides are TGTGCCAGCAGCCCGACTATGGATGCCTACGAGCAGTACTTC. This encodes CASSPTMDAYEQYF.

The rearrangement joins TRBV5-1 to TRBJ2-5; 8 bases are shared with TRBD2. Germline V CDR1 and CDR2: SGHRS, YFSETQ. The CDR3 loop spans 14 amino acids. V lost 2 bases to trimming and J lost 8 bases; unmatched junction nucleotides: 8. The CDR3 nucleotides are TGCGCCAGCAGCTTCGGCCGCGGGGGGCTAACCCAGTACTTC. Encoded protein: CASSFGRGGLTQYF. Using reference TRBV5-1 and TRBJ2-5 for the parts outside the CDR3, the full variable domain is KAGVTQTPRYLIKTRGQQVTLSCSPISGHRSVSWYQQTPGQGLQFLFEYFSETQRNKGNFPGRFSGRQFSNSRSEMNVSTLELGDSALYLCASSFGRGGLTQYFGPGTRLLVL.

The V and J genes are TRBV27 and TRBJ2-7, with 11 nucleotides matching TRBD2. The CDR3 is 19 amino acids. Trimming took 5 bases from V and 0 from J; bases not matched to a gene: 15. CDR1 MNHEY and CDR2 SMNVEV come from the germline V gene (reference sequence). The chain's CDR3 is CASSLYSGTSGVLSYEQYF. CDR3 sequence (DNA): TGTGCCAGCAGTCTATATTCCGGGACTAGCGGTGTCCTCTCCTACGAGCAGTACTTC.

As for this clone: The germline gene is not matched at one end of the junction; a read error may be the cause. This chain uses TRBV5-1 with TRBJ2-7, with 9 bases that match TRBD1. Germline CDR1 SGHRS, CDR2 YFSETQ. The CDR3 has 14 residues. The CDR3 loop reads CASSERQGGVAIGF. The DNA for the CDR3 is TGCGCCAGCAGCGAAAGACAGGGGGGGGTCGCCATCGGCTTC.

This clone was counted only a few times. The V gene is TRBV7-9, the J gene TRBJ2-5, with 7 bases fitting TRBD2. With V trimmed by 5 bases and J by 4 bases, 10 bases remained unmatched. CDR3 length: 15 amino acids. Germline CDR1 is SEHNR and CDR2 is FQNEAQ (reference sequence). This CDR3 is CASSPPPGRGETQYF. The CDR3 nucleotides are TGTGCCAGCAGCCCCCCTCCAGGGAGGGGAGAGACCCAGTACTTC.

This sequence joins TRBV27 and TRBJ2-3; D may be TRBD1 (6 bases). CDR1 is MNHEY, CDR2 SMNVEV, per germline (reference sequence). The CDR3 consists of 16 residues. The ends were cut back, 6 bases at V and 3 bases at J, with 19 bases in the middle. The CDR3 here is CASRSVGAHGTDTQYF. For the CDR3, the DNA is TGTGCCAGCAGGTCCGTGGGGGCGCATGGGACAGATACGCAGTATTTT.

A note on this clone: The same CDR3 also results from other DNA sequences found in this sample. The V and J genes are TRBV4-1 and TRBJ1-2, with 8 bases aligning to TRBD1. From germline, CDR1 is MGHRA and CDR2 YSYEKL. Trimming took 1 base from V and 4 from J; bases not matched to a gene: 2. The CDR3 totals 14 residues. DNA for the CDR3: TGCGCCAGCAGCCAAGGAACAGGGGGCTATGGCTACACCTTC. Translation gives CASSQGTGGYGYTF.

There are a few counts of this clone. The chain has TRBV4-2 and TRBJ1-6; the D is unclear. This CDR3 spans 16 amino acids. Germline assignment: CDR1 LGHNA and CDR2 YNFKEQ. The V gene lost 1 base and the J gene lost 0 bases, with 7 bases spanning the gap. CDR3 loop: CASSQGRSSYNSPLHF. The CDR3 DNA is TGTGCCAGCAGCCAAGGAAGGAGCTCCTATAATTCACCCCTCCACTTT.

The chain uses TRBV30 and TRBJ2-5; perhaps TRBD2 as D (5 bases). Germline CDR1 reads GTSNPN; CDR2 reads SVGIG (reference sequence). Trimming shortened V by 3 bases and J by 1 base, and 18 bases separated the two germline ends. The CDR3 totals 16 residues. The CDR3 nucleotides read TGTGCCTGGAGCGGAAGCGGCAGCGCTACCCAAGAGACCCAGTACTTC. Residues: CAWSGSGSATQETQYF.

The chain combines TRBV4-1 with TRBJ2-5; 12 bases match TRBD2. Trimming took 7 bases from V and 7 from J; bases not matched to a gene: 1. The germline gives CDR1 MGHRA, CDR2 YSYEKL. This CDR3 region has 12 residues. CDR3 nucleotide sequence: TGCGCCAGCACTAGCGGGGGGGGGACCCAGTACTTC. Its translation is CASTSGGGTQYF.

The J gene is TRBJ2-7, the V gene TRBV5-1; 8 positions match TRBD2. V was clipped by 5 bases and J by 2 bases; unmatched bases: 6. This CDR3 has 14 amino acids. Per germline, CDR1 SGHRS and CDR2 YFSETQ. CDR3 bases: TGCGCCAGCAGAGAGGAGCGGGGGACCTACGAGCAGTACTTC. Encoded protein: CASREERGTYEQYF.

The V and J genes are TRBV27 and TRBJ2-7; 10 bases agree with TRBD1. Germline V gene sequence: CDR1 MNHEY, CDR2 SMNVEV (reference sequence). This CDR3 region has 14 residues. The ends lost 6 bases at V and 2 bases at J; junction bases unmatched: 4. This CDR3 reads CASRPGTGAYEQYF. CDR3 bases: TGTGCCAGCAGACCAGGGACAGGGGCCTACGAGCAGTACTTC.